These 9 T cell receptor beta chains were sequenced from one sample in a study of T-cell memory formation after mild COVID-19. TCRdb itself ran the 5' RACE reads through MiXCR, one entry per CDR3 protein. The data contain roughly 560,000 distinct CDR3 sequences, about a fifth of them singletons. Material: PBMCs or a T cell subset sorted from them (not recorded which). Receptors were obtained from an adult woman who had mild COVID-19 (a few samples of this study predate the infection). Cell type and time point are not known.

This clonotype has only a few counts. The chain recombines TRBV5-1 with TRBJ1-6, with 8 nucleotides matching TRBD1. J was trimmed by 6 bases and V by 0 bases; bases with no gene match: 5. Germline CDR1 is SGHRS and CDR2 is YFSETQ. The CDR3 covers 16 residues. DNA of the CDR3: TGCGCCAGCAGCTTGGATGATACAGGGGGTAATTCACCCCTCCACTTT. Its protein is CASSLDDTGGNSPLHF.

This clonotype has ten or more counts. The CDR3 region has the DNA TGCGCCAGCAGCCGCGACTACACTCGCACCATTCGGCTAGCGGGGGCTCCCGGGGAGCTGTTTTTT. Protein: CASSRDYTRTIRLAGAPGELFF. The chain has TRBV5-1 and TRBJ2-2; TRBD2 agrees at 10 bases. Per the germline V gene, CDR1 is SGHRS and CDR2 is YFSETQ. The V and J ends lost 4 bases and 6 bases, in that order; junction bases with no gene match: 27. CDR3 length equals 22 residues.

A few counts support this clonotype. CDR3 amino acids: CSARAPGPSNQPQHF. The CDR3 coding sequence is TGCAGTGCTAGGGCCCCGGGACCTAGCAATCAGCCCCAGCATTTT. V is TRBV20-1 and J is TRBJ1-5; maybe TRBD1 (5 bases). CDR1 and CDR2 (germline): DFQATT, SNEGSKA (reference sequence). Trimming took off 3 bases at V and 0 bases at J, with 12 bases between the two ends. CDR3 length: 15 amino acids.

The chain joins TRBV29-1 to TRBJ2-1; 9 nucleotides line up with TRBD2. The V segment lost 7 bases and the J segment 10 bases; nucleotides outside the gene matches: 17. Per the germline V gene, CDR1 is SQVTM and CDR2 is ANQGSEA. This CDR3 has 15 residues. Here the CDR3 reads CSALPAGGRLGEQFF. In nucleotides, the CDR3 is TGCAGCGCCCTCCCAGCGGGAGGAAGGTTAGGGGAGCAGTTCTTC.

A few counts support this clonotype. The chain has TRBV20-1 and TRBJ2-1; 7 nucleotides match TRBD2. The J segment lost 3 bases and the V segment lost 3 bases, leaving 8 bases of the junction unmatched. The length of the CDR3 is 15 residues. The germline V gene has CDR1 DFQATT and CDR2 SNEGSKA (reference sequence). The CDR3: CSARGGSGVYNEQFF. CDR3 nucleotides: TGCAGTGCTAGGGGCGGAAGCGGGGTCTACAATGAGCAGTTCTTC.

The rearrangement joins TRBV12-3 or TRBV12-4 to TRBJ1-1, with 8 bases aligning to TRBD1. This CDR3 is 16 amino acids long. Trimming took 6 bases from V and 0 from J; bases not matched to a gene: 9. CDR3 nucleotides: TGTGCCAGCAGGAAGACAGGGGAGGGAATGAACACTGAAGCTTTCTTT. It specifies CASRKTGEGMNTEAFF.

The chain links TRBV11-2 to TRBJ2-1, with 7 bases that match TRBD1. Germline CDR1 reads SGHAT; CDR2 reads FQNNGV. The CDR3 runs to 13 residues. With 5 bases clipped from V and 9 bases from J, the junction kept 7 bases outside the gene matches. CDR3 DNA sequence: TGTGCCAGCAGCCAAACAGGGGCTCGTGAGCAGTTCTTC. Its protein is CASSQTGAREQFF. The variable domain in full, with the rest retrieved from reference TRBV11-2 and TRBJ2-1, is EAGVAQSPRYKIIEKRQSVAFWCNPISGHATLYWYQQILGQGPKLLIQFQNNGVVDDSQLPKDRFSAERLKGVDSTLKIQPAKLEDSAVYLCASSQTGAREQFFGPGTRLTVL.

This clonotype was seen a handful of times. The rearrangement links TRBV7-2 to TRBJ2-1; 10 positions agree with TRBD1. The CDR3 contains 17 residues. J was trimmed by 11 bases and V by 1 base; bases with no gene match: 14. The V gene's germline CDR1 is SGHTA and CDR2 FQGNSA. CDR3 coding DNA: TGTGCCAGCAGCTTAGGCTCCGGGACAGGGGTAGGGGGTCAGCAGTTCTTC. Encoded protein: CASSLGSGTGVGGQQFF.

The chain employs TRBV5-1 and TRBJ2-2, with TRBD2 matching 8 bases. V shed 4 bases and J 4 bases; nucleotides not matched to a gene: 15. The CDR3 runs to 18 residues. The germline V gene has CDR1 SGHRS and CDR2 YFSETQ. As DNA, the CDR3 is TGCGCCAGCAGCACAGGAGACCGGGGGGGCCGGGTCACCGGGGAGCTGTTTTTT. Protein sequence: CASSTGDRGGRVTGELFF. Full variable domain (remainder filled in from reference TRBV5-1 and TRBJ2-2): KAGVTQTPRYLIKTRGQQVTLSCSPISGHRSVSWYQQTPGQGLQFLFEYFSETQRNKGNFPGRFSGRQFSNSRSEMNVSTLELGDSALYLCASSTGDRGGRVTGELFFGEGSRLTVL.